Detailed here is one TCR beta chain. Its antigen is unidentified. The sample is drawn from a study of cytomegalovirus exposure and HLA in healthy donors. Overall study findings and caveats: Several top significant clusters appeared, in a later analysis, to be linked to common viral pathogens. A later analysis linked around 15,000 TCR beta sequences to HLA alleles at 0.05 false discovery rate. The study labeled around 160 TCR beta chains cytomegalovirus-associated.

It was with 60 Vbeta and 13 Jbeta primers that the PCR ran. Produced via immunoSEQ multiplex PCR; TCRdb's table is partial and in-frame only. Of approximately 69,000 clones listed, around 64% were seen once; the top ten hold roughly 21%. This CDR3 region has 19 residues. V lost 6 bases and J lost 5, with 31 bases in between. CDR1 is ENHRY and CDR2 is SYGVKD in the germline V gene. J is TRBJ2-5 and V is TRBV10-3; D is possibly TRBD1 (6 bases). Sequencing was performed on PBMCs. This clonotype was obtained from a man aged 40-49 years in good health and CMV-seropositive. CDR3 bases: TGTGCCATCAGCCCTCGACGGGGACAAGCCCAAGCCCTCCCCGAGACCCAGTACTTC. Amino acids: CAISPRRGQAQALPETQYF.